Listed here is a single T cell receptor beta chain. The antigen remains unidentified. This sample was taken from a study of OX40 agonist ivuxolimab in advanced cancers. Study context: Males comprised 82.7% of the group, whose mean age was approximately 60 years (range about 20 to 85). Regarding the study as a whole: CD4+ and CD8+ blood T cells expanded clonally by week 6 at 0.1 to 3.0 mg/kg.

This CDR3 comprises 14 residues. Germline-derived CDR1 and CDR2 are MNHEY and SMNVEV (reference sequence). Deletions cut 5 bases from V and 0 bases from J, with 10 bases between. TCRdb's table, derived via immunoSEQ multiplex PCR, lists solely in-frame clones and lacks some. The data contain 40,000 to 45,000 clones, roughly four fifths of them singletons. Blood sampling took place at baseline, cycle 4 day 1, and cycle 7 day 1. The sequence was collected from an adult with an advanced solid tumor such as melanoma, head and neck, liver or kidney cancer. Material: CD4+ or CD8+ T cells sorted from blood, obtained in a trial of the OX40 agonist ivuxolimab. The genes are TRBV27 and TRBJ1-2; tentatively, D is TRBD1 (5 bases). The CDR3 sequence: CASSRLQANYGYTF. The CDR3 bases are TGTGCCAGCAGTCGCCTACAGGCTAACTATGGCTACACCTTC.